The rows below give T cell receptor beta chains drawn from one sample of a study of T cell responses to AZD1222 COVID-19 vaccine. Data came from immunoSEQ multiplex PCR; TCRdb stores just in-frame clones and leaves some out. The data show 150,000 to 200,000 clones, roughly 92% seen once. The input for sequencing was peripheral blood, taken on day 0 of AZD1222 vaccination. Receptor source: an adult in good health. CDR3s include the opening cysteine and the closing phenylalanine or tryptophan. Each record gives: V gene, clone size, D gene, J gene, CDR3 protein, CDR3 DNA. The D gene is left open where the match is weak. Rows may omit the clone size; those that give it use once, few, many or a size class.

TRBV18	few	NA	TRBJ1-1	CASSPGNTEAFF	TGTGCCAGCTCACCAGGGAACACTGAAGCTTTCTTT
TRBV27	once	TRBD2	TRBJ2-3	CASSLGLGGDTQYF	TGTGCCAGCAGCCTGGGACTAGGAGGAGATACGCAGTATTTT
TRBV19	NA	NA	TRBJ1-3	CASSIRVGRDLSGNTIYF	TGTGCCAGTAGTATAAGGGTCGGGAGGGACCTCTCTGGAAACACCATATATTTT
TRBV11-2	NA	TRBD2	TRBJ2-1	CASSFSTSGGWNEQFF	TGTGCCAGCAGCTTCTCGACTAGCGGGGGTTGGAATGAGCAGTTCTTC
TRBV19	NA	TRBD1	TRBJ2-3	CASSTWTGPLGTDTQYF	TGTGCCAGTAGTACCTGGACAGGGCCCCTCGGCACAGATACGCAGTATTTT
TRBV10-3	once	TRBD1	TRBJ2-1	CATKGTETYNEQFF	TGTGCCACCAAAGGGACAGAAACTTACAATGAGCAGTTCTTC
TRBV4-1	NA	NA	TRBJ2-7	CASSRTITRGPYEQYF	TGCGCCAGCAGCCGAACCATCACCAGGGGCCCCTACGAGCAGTACTTC
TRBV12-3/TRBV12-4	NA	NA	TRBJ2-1	CASSLGSGEQFF	TGTGCCAGCAGTTTAGGGTCAGGTGAGCAGTTCTTC
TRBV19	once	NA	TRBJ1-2	CASTPRGEFGYTF	TGTGCCAGTACGCCCCGGGGGGAATTCGGCTACACCTTC
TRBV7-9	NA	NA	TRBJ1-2	CASSFKGPADDGYTF	TGTGCCAGCAGCTTCAAGGGTCCTGCAGATGATGGCTACACCTTC
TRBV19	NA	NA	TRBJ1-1	CASSMVKNTEAFF	TGTGCCAGTAGTATGGTTAAGAACACTGAAGCTTTCTTT
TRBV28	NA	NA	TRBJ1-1	CASSFGVGQGNTEAFF	TGTGCCAGCAGTTTTGGGGTGGGGCAGGGGAACACTGAAGCTTTCTTT
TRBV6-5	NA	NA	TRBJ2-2	CASSYSYTGELFF	TGTGCCAGCAGTTACAGTTACACCGGGGAGCTGTTTTTT
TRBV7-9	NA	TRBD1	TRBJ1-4	CASDVVDRVTEKLFF	TGTGCCAGCGATGTCGTTGACAGGGTAACTGAAAAACTGTTTTTT
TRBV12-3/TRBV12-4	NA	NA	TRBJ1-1	CASSFTGDFEAFF	TGTGCCAGCAGTTTTACGGGGGATTTTGAAGCTTTCTTT
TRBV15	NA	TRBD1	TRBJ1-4	CATSTGQGGEKLFF	TGTGCCACCAGCACGGGACAGGGGGGTGAAAAACTGTTTTTT
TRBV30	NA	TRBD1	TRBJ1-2	CATHGTGDGYTF	TGTGCCACACACGGGACAGGTGATGGCTACACCTTC
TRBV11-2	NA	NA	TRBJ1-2	CASSTSREVGYGYTF	TGTGCCAGCAGCACATCCAGGGAAGTTGGATATGGCTACACCTTC
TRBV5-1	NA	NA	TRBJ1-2	CASSPDGWAGNGYTF	TGCGCCAGCAGCCCCGACGGATGGGCAGGCAATGGCTACACCTTC
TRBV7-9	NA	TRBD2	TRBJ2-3	CASSSTRTSGGTDTQYF	TGTGCCAGCAGCTCAACCCGGACTAGCGGGGGCACAGATACGCAGTATTTT
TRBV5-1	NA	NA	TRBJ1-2	CASSPLAYGAGYTF	TGCGCCAGCAGCCCTCTCGCCTATGGGGCAGGCTACACCTTC
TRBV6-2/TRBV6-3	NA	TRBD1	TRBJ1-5	CASSYRTGGISDNQPQHF	TGTGCCAGCAGTTACCGGACAGGGGGTATTAGCGACAATCAGCCCCAGCATTTT
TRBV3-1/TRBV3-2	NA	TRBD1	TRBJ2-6	CASSPRDSSSGANVLTF	TGTGCCAGCAGCCCCCGGGACAGCTCCTCTGGGGCCAACGTCCTGACTTTC
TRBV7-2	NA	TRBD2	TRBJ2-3	CASSPHSGGAGDTQYF	TGTGCCAGCAGCCCCCATAGCGGGGGGGCGGGAGATACGCAGTATTTT
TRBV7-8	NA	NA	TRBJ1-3	CASSLENRPNTIYF	TGTGCCAGCAGCTTAGAAAACCGTCCCAACACCATATATTTT
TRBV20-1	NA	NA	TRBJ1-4	CSAKTGEKLFF	TGCAGTGCTAAAACAGGGGAAAAACTGTTTTTT
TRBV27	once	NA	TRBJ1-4	CASGRGSWNEKLFF	TGTGCCAGCGGACGTGGCAGTTGGAATGAAAAACTGTTTTTT
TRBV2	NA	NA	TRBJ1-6	CASSEWRNSPLHF	TGTGCCAGCAGTGAATGGAGGAATTCACCCCTCCACTTT